The 22 T cell receptor beta chains listed next were all sequenced from one sample in a study of blood T cell repertoires in COVID-19. The repertoire was sequenced with immunoSEQ multiplex PCR; TCRdb's copy has only in-frame clones and lacks some. The table includes under 400,000 clones, roughly 90% detected once. Sequencing used PBMCs or T cells enriched from blood (not recorded which). Source of these receptors: a woman aged 25 to 39 who had been exposed to COVID-19.

This clone was seen only once. The chain joins TRBV5-6 to TRBJ1-6; TRBD1 matches 9 bases. The V segment lost 3 bases and the J segment 10 bases; nucleotides outside the gene matches: 5. Germline V lookup: CDR1 SGHDT, CDR2 YYEEEE. The CDR3 is made up of 14 amino acids. As DNA, the CDR3 is TGTGCCAGCAGCTGGGACAGGGATGGCTCACCCCTCCACTTT. As protein: CASSWDRDGSPLHF.

The table lists this clone with a few counts. The rearrangement links TRBV7-8 to TRBJ2-1; D remains ambiguous. V gave up 1 base and J gave up 3 bases, with 16 bases separating them. The CDR3 extends over 17 amino acids. Germline-derived CDR1 and CDR2 are SGHVS and FQNEAQ. CDR3 coding DNA: TGTGCCAGCAGCTTAGGAGGCCACTACCCCCTCTACAATGAGCAGTTCTTC. Amino acids: CASSLGGHYPLYNEQFF.

The gene calls are TRBV7-9 and TRBJ2-3; the D gene is possibly TRBD1 (6 bases). V gave up 5 bases and J gave up 4 bases, with 19 bases separating them. Looked up from germline, CDR1 is SEHNR and CDR2 is FQNEAQ (reference sequence). The CDR3 runs to 16 residues. Here the CDR3 reads CASSRLQGFSADTQYF. The CDR3 nucleotides read TGTGCCAGCAGCCGTTTACAGGGTTTTTCAGCAGATACGCAGTATTTT.

This clone was seen only once. The CDR3 DNA is TGTGCCAGCAGTTTTCACCTAAGTACTCAGCCCCAGCATTTT. The encoded protein is CASSFHLSTQPQHF. The gene calls are TRBV28 and TRBJ1-5, with D uncertain. This CDR3 spans 14 amino acids. V shed 3 bases and J shed 6 bases, with 12 bases lying between them. Germline V lookup: CDR1 MDHEN, CDR2 SYDVKM.

The chain couples TRBV14 to TRBJ2-1, with D maybe TRBD2 (6 bases). Germline loops: CDR1 SGHDN, CDR2 FVKESK. Between the trimmed V and J ends, which lost 4 bases and 10 bases, there was a span of 14 bases. The CDR3 has 13 amino acids. CDR3 in amino acids: CASSREDYREQFF. CDR3 DNA: TGTGCCAGCAGCCGGGAGGACTATAGGGAGCAGTTCTTC. Together with reference TRBV14 and TRBJ2-1, the CDR3 gives the full variable domain: EAGVTQFPSHSVIEKGQTVTLRCDPISGHDNLYWYRRVMGKEIKFLLHFVKESKQDESGMPNNRFLAERTGGTYSTLKVQPAELEDSGVYFCASSREDYREQFFGPGTRLTVL.

The genes are TRBV10-1 and TRBJ2-7; TRBD1 matches 8 bases. The CDR3 totals 16 residues. Germline CDR1 WNHNN, CDR2 SYGVQD (reference sequence). V trimming: 6 bases; J trimming: 3 bases; junction bases outside the gene matches: 13. Written as DNA, the CDR3 is TGCGCCAGCAGCGCGGACAGGGCCGGAGATTTCTACGAGCAGTACTTC. Encoded protein: CASSADRAGDFYEQYF.

The V call is TRBV7-9, the J call TRBJ1-1, with TRBD1 matching over 8 bases. Germline values: CDR1 SEHNR, CDR2 FQNEAQ (reference sequence). The J segment lost 7 bases and the V segment lost 5 bases, leaving 9 bases of the junction unmatched. The CDR3 has 14 residues. The CDR3 nucleotides read TGTGCCAGCAGCCGACAGACAGGGGTGGTTGAAGCTTTCTTT. It encodes CASSRQTGVVEAFF. The whole variable domain, filled in from reference TRBV7-9 and TRBJ1-1, reads DTGVSQNPRHKITKRGQNVTFRCDPISEHNRLYWYRQTLGQGPEFLTYFQNEAQLEKSRLLSDRFSAERPKGSFSTLEIQRTEQGDSAMYLCASSRQTGVVEAFFGQGTRLTVV.

V and J are TRBV25-1 and TRBJ2-7; D remains ambiguous. The CDR3 consists of 13 residues. Trimming pared 2 bases from V and 6 bases from J, leaving 11 bases between. Germline CDR1 and CDR2: MGHDK and SYGVNS. In DNA form, the CDR3 reads TGTGCCAGCAGTGAAGTACCTAGAGCCGAGCAGTACTTC. This translates into CASSEVPRAEQYF.

The rearrangement uses TRBV29-1 and TRBJ2-7, with D possibly being TRBD1 (6 bases). The CDR3 has 13 residues. Looked up from germline, CDR1 is SQVTM and CDR2 is ANQGSEA. The germline V and J ends were trimmed by 4 bases and 3 bases, with 13 bases remaining between them. CDR3 residues: CSVARTADYEQYF. The CDR3 DNA follows: TGCAGCGTTGCTAGGACAGCGGACTACGAGCAGTACTTC.

The chain couples TRBV2 to TRBJ2-7; TRBD1 is a possible D gene (6 bases). Germline V gene sequence: CDR1 SNHLY, CDR2 FYNNEI. CDR3 length: 17 amino acids. Trimming stripped 2 bases from V and 2 bases from J, with 19 bases between. CDR3 nucleotide sequence: TGTGCCAGCAGTGAATGGGGGACATTTAACCCCACCTACGAGCAGTACTTC. Translated, it gives CASSEWGTFNPTYEQYF.

CDR3 loop: CSVAYRDNEQFF. The CDR3 nucleotides are TGCAGCGTGGCCTACAGGGACAATGAGCAGTTCTTC. The V and J genes are TRBV29-1 and TRBJ2-1; D possibly corresponds to TRBD1 (6 bases). Per the germline V gene, CDR1 is SQVTM and CDR2 is ANQGSEA. The CDR3 covers 12 residues. Trimming removed 6 bases at V and 5 bases at J, with 11 bases between.

The chain is built from TRBV6-5 and TRBJ1-5; maybe TRBD1 (5 bases). Germline CDR1 reads MNHEY; CDR2 reads SVGAGI. This CDR3 spans 14 amino acids. Deletions cut 7 bases from V and 3 bases from J, with 13 bases between. The CDR3 region is CASMGGGNNQPQHF. In nucleotides, the CDR3 is TGTGCCAGCATGGGCGGGGGGAACAATCAGCCCCAGCATTTT.

The rearrangement uses TRBV5-5 and TRBJ2-1, with 7 positions matching TRBD2. CDR1 and CDR2 from the germline V gene are SGHKS and YYEKEE (reference sequence). There are 15 residues in the CDR3. Germline trimming cut 0 bases from V and 9 bases from J; bases unmatched to any gene: 9. The CDR3 DNA reads as TGTGCCAGCAGCTTGGTTGCCGGGGAGGGTATTGAGCAGTTCTTC. This sequence encodes CASSLVAGEGIEQFF.

The chain links TRBV3-1 (or the pseudogene TRBV3-2) to TRBJ2-1; 8 positions agree with TRBD1. Germline V gives CDR1 LGHDT, CDR2 YNNKEL (reference sequence). This CDR3 has 14 residues. V was clipped by 4 bases and J by 7 bases; unmatched bases: 6. This CDR3 reads CASSPGTGTNEQFF. CDR3 sequence (DNA): TGTGCCAGCAGCCCGGGGACAGGAACTAATGAGCAGTTCTTC.

This chain connects TRBV2 to TRBJ1-2; D perhaps matches TRBD1 (6 bases). Trimming pared 5 bases from V and 7 bases from J, leaving 17 bases between. This CDR3 region has 14 residues. Per the germline V gene, CDR1 is SNHLY and CDR2 is FYNNEI. Written as DNA, the CDR3 is TGTGCCAGCAGTCCCAAGCCGGACAGCCGTGGCTACACCTTC. Residues: CASSPKPDSRGYTF.

The chain has TRBV5-1 and TRBJ2-5, with 8 bases identical to TRBD1. Looked up from germline, CDR1 is SGHRS and CDR2 is YFSETQ. The CDR3 length is 15 residues. Trimming removed 4 bases from V and 1 base from J; junction bases left unmatched: 6. DNA of the CDR3: TGCGCCAGCAGCACCAGGGGGCCCTTCCAAGAGACCCAGTACTTC. Residues: CASSTRGPFQETQYF.

The V call is TRBV6-5, the J call TRBJ1-2; TRBD1 matches at 8 bases. The V gene's germline CDR1 is MNHEY and CDR2 SVGAGI. The length of the CDR3 is 14 residues. V trimming: 5 bases; J trimming: 8 bases; junction bases outside the gene matches: 10. CDR3 DNA: TGTGCCAGCAGTACCCTGGCAGGGGGCGCCGGCTACACCTTC. It is translated as CASSTLAGGAGYTF.

The rearrangement joins TRBV27 to TRBJ1-5; D gene unclear. V was shortened by 5 bases and J by 3 bases, with 14 bases between the two germline ends. From germline, CDR1 is MNHEY and CDR2 SMNVEV (reference sequence). The CDR3 consists of 15 residues. CDR3 bases: TGTGCCAGCAGTCCGGTCTCTTGGTCCAATCAGCCCCAGCATTTT. As protein: CASSPVSWSNQPQHF.

This chain connects TRBV18 to TRBJ2-7, with D possibly matching TRBD1 (5 bases). The germline V gene has CDR1 KGHSH and CDR2 LQKENI. The CDR3 is 13 amino acids. V was cut by 4 bases and J by 5 bases, with 12 bases left in between. The CDR3 here is CASSHRQLNEQYF. The CDR3 DNA reads TGTGCCAGCTCACACAGACAGCTCAACGAGCAGTACTTC. Filled out from reference TRBV18 and TRBJ2-7, the complete variable domain reads NAGVMQNPRHLVRRRGQEARLRCSPMKGHSHVYWYRQLPEEGLKFMVYLQKENIIDESGMPKERFSAEFPKEGPSILRIQQVVRGDSAAYFCASSHRQLNEQYFGPGTRLTVT.

J is TRBJ1-2 and V is TRBV15, with D maybe TRBD1 (6 bases). The germline V gene has CDR1 LNHNV and CDR2 YYDKDF (reference sequence). This CDR3 contains 16 residues. Trimming removed 0 bases from V and 7 bases from J, with 18 bases in between. CDR3 in amino acids: CATSREDVRGRLGYTF. The CDR3 DNA reads TGTGCCACCAGCAGAGAGGATGTCAGGGGAAGGCTTGGCTACACCTTC.

The chain has TRBV29-1 and TRBJ1-5; D possibly corresponds to TRBD1 (5 bases). The V gene lost 7 bases and the J gene lost 6 bases, with 13 bases spanning the gap. Germline loops: CDR1 SQVTM, CDR2 ANQGSEA. The CDR3 has 12 residues. This CDR3 is CSGGGAGQPQHF. For the CDR3, the DNA is TGCAGCGGCGGTGGGGCTGGTCAGCCCCAGCATTTT.

The chain uses TRBV11-2 and TRBJ2-2, with 14 bases lining up with TRBD2. V dropped 2 bases and J dropped 0; count of bases not matched to a gene: 5. CDR3 length equals 19 residues. Germline values: CDR1 SGHAT, CDR2 FQNNGV. The chain's CDR3 is CASSLTRLAGGPNTGELFF. The CDR3 bases are TGTGCCAGCAGCTTAACTCGACTAGCGGGAGGGCCGAACACCGGGGAGCTGTTTTTT. Drawing the rest from reference TRBV11-2 and TRBJ2-2, the complete variable domain is EAGVAQSPRYKIIEKRQSVAFWCNPISGHATLYWYQQILGQGPKLLIQFQNNGVVDDSQLPKDRFSAERLKGVDSTLKIQPAKLEDSAVYLCASSLTRLAGGPNTGELFFGEGSRLTVL.